The 7 T cell receptor beta chains listed next were all sequenced from one sample in a study of blood T cell repertoires in COVID-19. Only in-frame clones appear in the TCRdb table, and some are missing; sequencing was by immunoSEQ multiplex PCR. This table has roughly 260,000 clones, 91% appearing once. Source material: peripheral blood. Receptors originate from a person between 18 and 35 years old with COVID-19, enrolled during active disease.

V usage is TRBV19 and J usage is TRBJ2-1, with TRBD1 matching 9 bases. The CDR3 length is 15 residues. V lost 6 bases and J lost 7; bases outside the gene matches: 10. The germline gives CDR1 LNHDA, CDR2 SQIVND (reference sequence). The CDR3 DNA follows: TGTGCCAGTAGCCTATGGTGGGACAGGGTAAATGAGCAGTTCTTC. This codes for CASSLWWDRVNEQFF.

This sequence joins TRBV27 and TRBJ2-7, with D perhaps matching TRBD1 (6 bases). V shed 1 base and J shed 5 bases, with 15 bases lying between them. The CDR3 spans 15 residues. Looked up from germline, CDR1 is MNHEY and CDR2 is SMNVEV (reference sequence). In nucleotides, the CDR3 is TGTGCCAGCAGTTTATTATACAGGGAAGAGAACGAGCAGTACTTC. Translated: CASSLLYREENEQYF.

This chain links TRBV7-9 with TRBJ1-5, with TRBD1 matching 7 bases. The CDR3 sequence is 14 residues long. V trimming: 1 base; J trimming: 3 bases; junction bases outside the gene matches: 0. Per germline, CDR1 SEHNR and CDR2 FQNEAQ (reference sequence). As DNA, the CDR3 is TGTGCCAGCAGCTTAGAGGGGGCCAATCAGCCCCAGCATTTT. It is translated as CASSLEGANQPQHF. Looking up the rest from reference TRBV7-9 and TRBJ1-5 gives the full variable domain: DTGVSQNPRHKITKRGQNVTFRCDPISEHNRLYWYRQTLGQGPEFLTYFQNEAQLEKSRLLSDRFSAERPKGSFSTLEIQRTEQGDSAMYLCASSLEGANQPQHFGDGTRLSIL.

This chain connects TRBV7-6 to TRBJ1-4; D not certain. The V gene's germline CDR1 is SGHVS and CDR2 FNYEAQ. V was shortened by 8 bases and J by 0 bases, with 13 bases between the two germline ends. The CDR3 sequence is 15 residues long. In DNA form, the CDR3 reads TGTGCCAGCGGTCAGAGGTCCACAACTAATGAAAAACTGTTTTTT. It encodes CASGQRSTTNEKLFF. Together with reference TRBV7-6 and TRBJ1-4, the CDR3 gives the full variable domain: GAGVSQSPRYKVTKRGQDVALRCDPISGHVSLYWYRQALGQGPEFLTYFNYEAQQDKSGLPNDRFSAERPEGSISTLTIQRTEQRDSAMYRCASGQRSTTNEKLFFGSGTQLSVL.

The rearrangement joins TRBV28 to TRBJ1-2; 9 bases agree with TRBD1. The V gene end was trimmed by 5 bases and the J gene end by 4 bases; junction bases not matched to a gene: 14. CDR3 length equals 17 residues. Germline CDR1 MDHEN, CDR2 SYDVKM. CDR3 protein: CASSSPFNRGRAYGYTF. The CDR3 coding sequence is TGTGCCAGCAGTAGTCCCTTTAACAGGGGGCGTGCCTATGGCTACACCTTC.

This chain uses TRBV30 with TRBJ1-2; D not resolved. The CDR3 is 11 residues long. The V end lost 0 bases, the J end lost 11 bases, and 10 bases lay between the germline ends. Germline V CDR1 and CDR2: GTSNPN, SVGIG (reference sequence). The CDR3 nucleotides are TGTGCCTGGAGTGTAAAGTCACTTTACACCTTC. It is translated as CAWSVKSLYTF.

The chain couples TRBV28 to TRBJ2-1; 8 positions agree with TRBD2. The CDR3 covers 12 residues. V shed 1 base, J shed 13 bases, and the junction held 3 bases outside the gene matches. Germline loops: CDR1 MDHEN, CDR2 SYDVKM. The CDR3: CASSLYSGSQFF. The CDR3 bases are TGTGCCAGCAGTTTATACAGCGGGAGTCAGTTCTTC.